This is a list of T cell receptor beta chains from one sample in a study of blood T cell repertoires in COVID-19. Measured with immunoSEQ multiplex PCR; TCRdb has only the in-frame clones, and not every one. The table includes under 250,000 clones, 89% detected once. The material sequenced was peripheral blood. The receptors originated from a man between 60 and 75 years old who had recovered from COVID-19. The CDR3 runs from the conserved cysteine through the conserved F or W. Each record gives: J gene, V gene, clone size, D gene, CDR3 DNA, CDR3 protein. The D gene is left open where the match is weak. Expanded clones get a size class; other rows say once, few or many, or leave the size out.

J gene: TRBJ1-2
V gene: TRBV19
clone size: once
D gene: NA
CDR3 DNA: TGTGCCAGTAGTCCGACAGGATCCTATGGCTACACCTTC
CDR3 protein: CASSPTGSYGYTF

J gene: TRBJ2-3
V gene: TRBV25-1
clone size: NA
D gene: NA
CDR3 DNA: TGTGCCAGCAGTGATCTTGCAGATACGCAGTATTTT
CDR3 protein: CASSDLADTQYF

J gene: TRBJ2-6
V gene: TRBV7-3
clone size: NA
D gene: NA
CDR3 DNA: TGTGCCAGCAGCTCCTCATCGGGACAAGTATCTGGGGCCAACGTCCTGACTTTC
CDR3 protein: CASSSSSGQVSGANVLTF

J gene: TRBJ1-3
V gene: TRBV6-5
clone size: NA
D gene: NA
CDR3 DNA: TGTGCCACGCCGGTGAGCTCTGGAAACACCATATATTTT
CDR3 protein: CATPVSSGNTIYF

J gene: TRBJ2-7
V gene: TRBV19
clone size: NA
D gene: TRBD1
CDR3 DNA: TGTGCCAGTAGTCCCCGGGACAGGGGGTACGAGCAGTACTTC
CDR3 protein: CASSPRDRGYEQYF

J gene: TRBJ2-7
V gene: TRBV9
clone size: NA
D gene: TRBD1
CDR3 DNA: TGTGCCAGCAGTCGCACCCCCGGGACAGGGGGCCACGAGCAGTACTTC
CDR3 protein: CASSRTPGTGGHEQYF

J gene: TRBJ1-1
V gene: TRBV25-1
clone size: few
D gene: NA
CDR3 DNA: TGTGCCAGCAGCCCCCTGACTGAAGCTTTCTTT
CDR3 protein: CASSPLTEAFF

J gene: TRBJ2-7
V gene: TRBV7-2
clone size: NA
D gene: NA
CDR3 DNA: TGTGCCAGCAGCTTAGTTTCCTCCCAGGTCTACGAGCAGTACTTC
CDR3 protein: CASSLVSSQVYEQYF

J gene: TRBJ2-7
V gene: TRBV19
clone size: NA
D gene: NA
CDR3 DNA: TGTGCCAGTAGTATTAGGGGCGAGCAGTACTTC
CDR3 protein: CASSIRGEQYF

J gene: TRBJ2-3
V gene: TRBV12-5
clone size: NA
D gene: TRBD1
CDR3 DNA: TGTGCTAGTGGCCCGACAGGGGTCACAGATACGCAGTATTTT
CDR3 protein: CASGPTGVTDTQYF

J gene: TRBJ2-1
V gene: TRBV11-3
clone size: NA
D gene: TRBD2
CDR3 DNA: TGTGCCAGCAGCTTGGGGACTAGCGGGAGGGTGGATGAGCAGTTCTTC
CDR3 protein: CASSLGTSGRVDEQFF

J gene: TRBJ2-7
V gene: TRBV3-1/TRBV3-2
clone size: NA
D gene: TRBD1
CDR3 DNA: TGTGCCAGCAGCCTACAGGGGGCTCAATACGAGCAGTACTTC
CDR3 protein: CASSLQGAQYEQYF

J gene: TRBJ2-7
V gene: TRBV4-1
clone size: few
D gene: NA
CDR3 DNA: TGCGCCAGCAGCCAAGAGAGGGGGTCCTACGAGCAGTACTTC
CDR3 protein: CASSQERGSYEQYF

J gene: TRBJ2-2
V gene: TRBV15
clone size: NA
D gene: NA
CDR3 DNA: TGTGCCACCAGCAAAGGGGGTAGAAACACCGGGGAGCTGTTTTTT
CDR3 protein: CATSKGGRNTGELFF

J gene: TRBJ1-2
V gene: TRBV10-3
clone size: NA
D gene: TRBD1
CDR3 DNA: TGTGCCATCAGTGTTCAGGGGGGCTATGGCTACACCTTC
CDR3 protein: CAISVQGGYGYTF